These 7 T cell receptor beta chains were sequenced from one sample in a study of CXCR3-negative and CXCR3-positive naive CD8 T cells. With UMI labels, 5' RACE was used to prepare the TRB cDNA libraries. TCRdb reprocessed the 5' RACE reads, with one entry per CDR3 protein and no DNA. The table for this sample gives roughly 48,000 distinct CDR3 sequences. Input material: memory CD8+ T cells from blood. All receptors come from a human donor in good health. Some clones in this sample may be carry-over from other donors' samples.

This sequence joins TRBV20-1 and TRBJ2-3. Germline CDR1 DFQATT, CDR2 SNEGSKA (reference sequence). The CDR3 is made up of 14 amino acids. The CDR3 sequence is CSARDNIGTDTQYF.

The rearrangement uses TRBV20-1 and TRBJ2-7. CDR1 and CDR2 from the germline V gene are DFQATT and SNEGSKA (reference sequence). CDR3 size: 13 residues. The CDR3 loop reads CSARDGWDYEQYF.

The CDR3 reads CSGDRGHQNEQFF. The chain carries TRBV29-1 and TRBJ2-1; TCRdb's assignment of TRBD1 cannot be checked, as there is no DNA. This CDR3 region has 13 residues. The germline gives CDR1 SQVTM, CDR2 ANQGSEA.

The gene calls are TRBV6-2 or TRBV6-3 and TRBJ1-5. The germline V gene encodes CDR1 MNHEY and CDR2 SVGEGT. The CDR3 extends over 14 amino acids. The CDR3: CASSFDTLGQPQHF.

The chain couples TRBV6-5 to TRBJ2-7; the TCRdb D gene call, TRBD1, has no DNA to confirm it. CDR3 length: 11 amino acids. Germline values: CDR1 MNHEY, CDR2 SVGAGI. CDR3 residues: CASRGEYEQYF.

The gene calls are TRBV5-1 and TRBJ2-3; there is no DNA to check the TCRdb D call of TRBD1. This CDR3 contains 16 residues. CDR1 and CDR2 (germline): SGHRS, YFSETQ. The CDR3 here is CASSSLTREVTDTQYF.

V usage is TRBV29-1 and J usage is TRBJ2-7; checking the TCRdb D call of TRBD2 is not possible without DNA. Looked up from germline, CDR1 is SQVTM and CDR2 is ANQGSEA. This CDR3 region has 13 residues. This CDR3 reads CSVVVASGGEQYF.